The rows below give T cell receptor beta chains drawn from one sample of a study of tumor-infiltrating lymphocytes in oesophageal squamous cell carcinoma. TCRdb ran MiXCR on the PCR reads and lists one entry per CDR3 protein. The sample shows approximately 20,000 distinct CDR3 sequences, around two fifths of them seen only once. Sequences were obtained from esophageal tumor tissue. All receptors come from a male donor with esophageal squamous cell carcinoma. CDR3s include the opening cysteine and the closing phenylalanine or tryptophan. A D gene is named only where the DNA matches it firmly. Size values are once, few and many counts, or a class for expanded clones, and some rows have none.

v_call,clone_size,d_call,j_call,cdr3_nt,cdr3_aa
TRBV7-2,few,-,TRBJ1-1,TGTGCCAGCAGCTTATCCGGAAGTGTTTGGAACACTGAAGCTTTCTTT,CASSLSGSVWNTEAFF
TRBV5-3,many,-,TRBJ2-1,TGTGCCAGAAGCTTCATAATGGGGTTAGGGTCTTACAATGAGCAGTTCTTC,CARSFIMGLGSYNEQFF
TRBV29-1,-,TRBD1,TRBJ1-2,TGCAGCGTTGATTGGGTCAGGGGGAACTATGGCTACACCTTC,CSVDWVRGNYGYTF
TRBV30,once,TRBD2,TRBJ2-1,TGTGCCTGGAGTAGCGGGGGGGCCTCGTTCTTC,CAWSSGGASFF
TRBV7-9,once,TRBD1,TRBJ2-1,TGTGCCAGCAGCTACGACAGGGGGCAATACAATGAGCAGTTCTTC,CASSYDRGQYNEQFF
TRBV7-3,medium-sized,TRBD1,TRBJ2-5,TGTGCCAGCAGCTTAACCTCGACAGGGCTCGAGACCCAGTACTTC,CASSLTSTGLETQYF
TRBV7-8,medium-sized,-,TRBJ2-7,TGTGCCAGCAGGTTGGAGGCGGGCGAGCAGTACTTC,CASRLEAGEQYF
TRBV6-8,-,-,TRBJ1-6,TGTGCCAGCACCCGCCTGAGGAGTCCCTCCTACGAGCAGTACTTT,CASTRLRSPSYEQYF
TRBV7-3,few,TRBD2,TRBJ2-1,TGTGCCAGCAGCTCCGGGGGGGCCGATAATGAGCAGTTCTTC,CASSSGGADNEQFF
TRBV29-1,few,-,TRBJ2-5,TGCAGCGTGGCGCGGGACGGACTCCAAGAGACCCAGTACTTC,CSVARDGLQETQYF
TRBV14,many,-,TRBJ2-3,TGTGCCAGCAGCCAGCAACTAGCTACCACAGATACGCAGTATTTT,CASSQQLATTDTQYF
TRBV6-2/TRBV6-3,-,-,TRBJ2-6,TGTGCCAGCAGTTACTTTGCGGGCTCTGGGGCCAACGTCCTGACTTTC,CASSYFAGSGANVLTF
TRBV28,many,TRBD1,TRBJ1-1,TGTGCCAGCAGTACCAATTGGGACAGTGAAGCTTTCTTT,CASSTNWDSEAFF
TRBV14,few,-,TRBJ2-1,TGTGCCAGCAGCGCCGACTTCTACAATGAGCAGTTCTTC,CASSADFYNEQFF
TRBV7-3,-,TRBD1,TRBJ2-5,TGTGCCAGCAGCTTAATGGGGACAGGCGGGGAGACCCAGTACTTC,CASSLMGTGGETQYF
TRBV7-6,medium-sized,-,TRBJ2-6,TGTGCCAGCAGCTTAGCTCAGGGTTTTGGGGCCAACGTCCTGACTTTC,CASSLAQGFGANVLTF
TRBV6-6,many,-,TRBJ1-1,TGTGCCAGCAGTTACTCGAAGAGGGGGAACACTGAAGCTTTCTTT,CASSYSKRGNTEAFF
TRBV7-3,-,-,TRBJ1-1,TGTGCCAGCAGCTCCTCAGGCCTTGAAGCTTTCTTT,CASSSSGLEAFF
TRBV7-2,-,TRBD2,TRBJ2-5,TGTGCCAGCAGCTTAGCTAGCGGGGACCGCGCCCAGTACTTC,CASSLASGDRAQYF
TRBV11-1,many,-,TRBJ1-2,TGTGCCAGCAGCCATAATCAAGCGAGCTACACCTTC,CASSHNQASYTF
TRBV7-2,many,TRBD2,TRBJ2-2,TGTGCCAGCAGCGCGGGACTAGCGGGGGGAAAGCCGAACACCGGGGAGCTGTTTTTT,CASSAGLAGGKPNTGELFF
TRBV7-6,many,-,TRBJ1-3,TGTGCCAGCAGCGCCTACAGGGAATCTGGAAACACCATATATTTT,CASSAYRESGNTIYF
TRBV12-3/TRBV12-4,many,-,TRBJ2-3,TGTGCCAGCAGCCAAAGCGGTACGCAGTATTTT,CASSQSGTQYF
TRBV7-9,medium-sized,-,TRBJ1-2,TGTGCCAGCAGCCCCGACAGATCCCCTGGTGGGAACTATGGCTACACCTTC,CASSPDRSPGGNYGYTF
TRBV7-9,-,TRBD1,TRBJ1-2,TGTGCCAGCATAGGGGACAGCGACTACTATGGCTACACCTTC,CASIGDSDYYGYTF
TRBV27,many,-,TRBJ2-2,TGTGCCAGCAGTCCGAGGTCTCTCACCGGGGAGCTGTTTTTT,CASSPRSLTGELFF
TRBV7-8,-,-,TRBJ1-6,TGTGCCAGCAGCTTAAGGGCCGTTGCGGGAAATTCACCCCTCCACTTT,CASSLRAVAGNSPLHF
TRBV12-3/TRBV12-4,-,-,TRBJ1-2,TGTGCCAGCAGTCAGACTGTAGTTGATGGCTACACCTTC,CASSQTVVDGYTF
TRBV5-8,few,-,TRBJ2-3,TGTGCCAGCAGCTGGAACAGGTCCCCTTCGCAGTATTTT,CASSWNRSPSQYF
TRBV9,many,TRBD2,TRBJ2-5,TGTGCCAGCAGCGTAGGGGCGGGAGCGCAAGAGACCCAGTACTTC,CASSVGAGAQETQYF
TRBV7-3,few,-,TRBJ2-1,TGTGCCAGCAGCTTAAATGGGGGGGCCTCGGCCAATGAGCAGTTCTTC,CASSLNGGASANEQFF
TRBV28,-,TRBD1,TRBJ1-1,TGTGCCAGCAGCCTGGACAGGGGGGAAGATGCTCCCCCGAAGTCAGAAGCTTTCTTT,CASSLDRGEDAPPKSEAFF
TRBV7-9,-,TRBD2,TRBJ2-1,TGTGCCAGCAGCTCCGGGACTAGCGGGGGGGGAGAGCAGTTCTTC,CASSSGTSGGGEQFF